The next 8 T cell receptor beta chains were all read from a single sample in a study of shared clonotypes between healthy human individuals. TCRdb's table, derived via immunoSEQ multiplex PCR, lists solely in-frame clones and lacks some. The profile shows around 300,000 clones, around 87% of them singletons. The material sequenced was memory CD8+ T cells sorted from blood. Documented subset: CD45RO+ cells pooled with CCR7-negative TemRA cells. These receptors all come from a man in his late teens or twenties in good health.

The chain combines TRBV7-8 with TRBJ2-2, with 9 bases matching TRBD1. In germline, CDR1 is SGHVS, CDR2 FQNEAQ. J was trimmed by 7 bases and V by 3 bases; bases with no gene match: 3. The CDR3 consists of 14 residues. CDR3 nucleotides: TGTGCCAGCAGCTTGGGACAGGGCATCGGGGAGCTGTTTTTT. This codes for CASSLGQGIGELFF.

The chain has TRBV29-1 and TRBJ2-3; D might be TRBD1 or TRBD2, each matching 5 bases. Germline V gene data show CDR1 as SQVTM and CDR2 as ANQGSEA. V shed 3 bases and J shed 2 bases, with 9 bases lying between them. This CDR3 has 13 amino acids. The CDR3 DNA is TGCAGCGTTGAGGATGGGACCACAGATACGCAGTATTTT. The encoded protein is CSVEDGTTDTQYF.

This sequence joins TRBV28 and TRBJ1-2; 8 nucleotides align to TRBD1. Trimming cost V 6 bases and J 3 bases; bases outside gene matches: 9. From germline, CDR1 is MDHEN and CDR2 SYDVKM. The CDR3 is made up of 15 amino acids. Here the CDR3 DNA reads TGTGCCAGCAGCCTCCTAAGGACAGGGTACTATGGCTACACCTTC. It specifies CASSLLRTGYYGYTF.

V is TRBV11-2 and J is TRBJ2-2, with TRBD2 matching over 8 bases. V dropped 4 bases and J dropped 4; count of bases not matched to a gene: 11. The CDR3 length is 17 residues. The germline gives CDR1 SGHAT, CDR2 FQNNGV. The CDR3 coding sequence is TGTGCCAGCAGCTCGATCTCTACTAGCGGTTTCACCGGGGAGCTGTTTTTT. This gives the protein CASSSISTSGFTGELFF.

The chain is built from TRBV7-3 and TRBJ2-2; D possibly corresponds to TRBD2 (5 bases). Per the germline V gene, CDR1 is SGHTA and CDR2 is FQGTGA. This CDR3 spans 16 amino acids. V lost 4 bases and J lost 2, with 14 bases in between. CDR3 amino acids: CASSSGVLFNTGELFF. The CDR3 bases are TGTGCCAGCAGCTCCGGGGTTCTCTTCAACACCGGGGAGCTGTTTTTT.

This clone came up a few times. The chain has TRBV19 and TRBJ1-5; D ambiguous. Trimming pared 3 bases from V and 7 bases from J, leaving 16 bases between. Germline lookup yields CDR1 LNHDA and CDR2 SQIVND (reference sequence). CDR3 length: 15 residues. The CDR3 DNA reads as TGTGCCAGTAGTATTCTACCGGGGAAGGGACAGCCCCAGCATTTT. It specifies CASSILPGKGQPQHF.

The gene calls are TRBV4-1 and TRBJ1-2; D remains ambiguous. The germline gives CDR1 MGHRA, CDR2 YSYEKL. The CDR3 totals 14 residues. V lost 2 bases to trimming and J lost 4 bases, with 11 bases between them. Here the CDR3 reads CASSQTDSSYGYTF. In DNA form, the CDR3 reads TGCGCCAGCAGCCAAACAGATTCTAGCTATGGCTACACCTTC.

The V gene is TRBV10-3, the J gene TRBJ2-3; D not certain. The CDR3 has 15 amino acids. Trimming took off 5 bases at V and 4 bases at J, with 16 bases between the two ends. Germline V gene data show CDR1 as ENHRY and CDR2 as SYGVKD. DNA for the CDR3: TGTGCCATCAGTTCAAAAGTTACAGAGGCAGATACGCAGTATTTT. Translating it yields CAISSKVTEADTQYF.